The sequence of this TCR beta chain was determined in a study of cytomegalovirus exposure and HLA in healthy donors. For the study at large: There were several hundred genotyped donors. Of these, 81% fell in the genetic ancestry cluster associated with self-reported Caucasian donors. General observations from the study: The authors enumerated over 150 TCR beta chains as linked to cytomegalovirus. Owing to their indistinguishability, certain V segments, notably TRBV6-2 and TRBV6-3, were excluded.

Vbeta (60) and Jbeta (13) primers were used in the PCR. Sequencing was performed with immunoSEQ multiplex PCR; in TCRdb, only in-frame clones are kept and a portion is missing. The table includes about 170,000 clones, around 80% detected once. This CDR3 spans 16 amino acids. In germline, CDR1 is PRHDT, CDR2 FYEKMQ (reference sequence). Trimming cost V 0 bases and J 3 bases, with 11 bases left between them. For this clone: Its target is not known.

The TCR originated in a woman aged 45-59 years in good health and CMV-seropositive. Specimen: PBMCs. This chain links TRBV13 with TRBJ2-2; D is perhaps TRBD2 (5 bases). The CDR3 loop reads CASSLGRGEDTGELFF. The CDR3 DNA reads TGTGCCAGCAGCTTAGGCCGGGGAGAGGACACCGGGGAGCTGTTTTTT.